This TCR beta chain came from a study of OX40 agonist ivuxolimab in advanced cancers. Study results and caveats: Some patients who did not respond also had low normalized T-cell clonal expansion. Still undetermined is the antigen specificity of the expanded peripheral T cells. At doses 0.1 to 3.0 mg/kg, CD4+ and CD8+ clones expanded.

Any history of autoimmune disease or systemic immunosuppression disqualified patients. As regards this clone: Its antigen is currently unknown.

Germline V gene data show CDR1 as SGHTA and CDR2 as FQGTGA. V lost 1 base, J lost 5 bases, and 19 bases stayed unmatched. CDR3 length: 21 amino acids. TCRdb keeps only in-frame clones here, not all; method: immunoSEQ multiplex PCR. Of roughly 79,000 clones in the sample, around 92% were seen once. The sample consisted of CD4+ or CD8+ T cells sorted from blood, taken in a trial of the OX40 agonist ivuxolimab. This TCR derives from an adult with an advanced solid tumor such as melanoma, head and neck, liver or kidney cancer. The chain is built from TRBV7-3 and TRBJ2-5; 13 bases are a match to TRBD2. The CDR3 is CASSLKSWTSGRIGRGETQYF. CDR3 DNA sequence: TGTGCCAGCAGCTTAAAAAGTTGGACTAGCGGGAGAATAGGGAGGGGGGAGACCCAGTACTTC.